Sequencing of this TCR beta chain was carried out in a study of blood T cell repertoires in COVID-19. This clone turned up a few times. CDR1 and CDR2 from the germline V gene are MNHEY and SVGAGI. Trimming removed 7 bases from V and 9 bases from J, with 19 bases in between. The CDR3 extends over 14 amino acids. Measured with immunoSEQ multiplex PCR; TCRdb has only the in-frame clones, and not every one. This sample yields 150,000 to 190,000 clones, of which around 84% are seen a single time; around 8% belongs to the top ten. J is TRBJ1-3 and V is TRBV6-5; no clear D. The sequenced material came from peripheral blood. The source of this sequence is a woman in her fifties or sixties with COVID-19, enrolled during active disease. CDR3 region: CASNQKGHAGTIYF. The CDR3 bases are TGTGCCAGCAACCAAAAGGGCCACGCGGGCACCATATATTTT.